Listed below are T cell receptor beta chains from one sample, sequenced in a study of CD8+CD57+ T cells in acquired aplastic anemia. Via MiXCR, TCRdb re-called the reads, giving one row per CDR3 protein. The sample has around 430,000 distinct CDR3 sequences, 25% to 40% seen once. Specimen: sorted CD4+, CD8+, or CD8+CD57+ T cells (not recorded which) from PBMCs. The receptors here all came from a human donor with aplastic anemia. Each CDR3 is given with its conserved first and last residue. The order of the fields is D gene, V gene, clone size, J gene, CDR3 protein, CDR3 DNA. The D gene is left open where the match is weak. Only some rows state a clone size, as once, few, many or a class for expanded clones.

d_call: .
v_call: TRBV9
clone_size: .
j_call: TRBJ1-6
cdr3_aa: CASSVVARNNSPLHF
cdr3_nt: TGTGCCAGCAGCGTAGTGGCACGGAATAATTCACCCCTCCACTTT

d_call: .
v_call: TRBV9
clone_size: many
j_call: TRBJ2-3
cdr3_aa: CASSVAELLTDTQYF
cdr3_nt: TGTGCCAGCAGCGTAGCAGAGCTCCTCACAGATACGCAGTATTTT

d_call: .
v_call: TRBV14
clone_size: .
j_call: TRBJ2-6
cdr3_aa: CASSRISGSNVLTF
cdr3_nt: TGTGCCAGCAGCCGAATCTCTGGGTCCAACGTCCTGACTTTC

d_call: TRBD1
v_call: TRBV2
clone_size: many
j_call: TRBJ2-7
cdr3_aa: CASSGTGAIYEQYF
cdr3_nt: TGTGCCAGCAGCGGAACAGGGGCTATCTACGAGCAGTACTTC

d_call: .
v_call: TRBV10-1
clone_size: many
j_call: TRBJ1-1
cdr3_aa: CASSSPGREAFF
cdr3_nt: TGCGCCAGCAGCAGCCCCGGGAGGGAGGCTTTCTTT

d_call: .
v_call: TRBV7-2
clone_size: .
j_call: TRBJ1-1
cdr3_aa: CASSSRASPGCFF
cdr3_nt: TGTGCCAGCAGCTCCCGGGCCTCCCCTGGTTGTTTCTTT

d_call: TRBD1
v_call: TRBV6-5
clone_size: .
j_call: TRBJ2-7
cdr3_aa: CASSYKDRGYEQYF
cdr3_nt: TGTGCCAGCAGTTACAAGGACAGGGGCTACGAGCAGTACTTC

d_call: .
v_call: TRBV29-1
clone_size: once
j_call: TRBJ2-5
cdr3_aa: CSVGGSQGTQYF
cdr3_nt: TGCAGCGTTGGTGGGAGTCAAGGGACCCAGTACTTC

d_call: .
v_call: TRBV9
clone_size: many
j_call: TRBJ2-4
cdr3_aa: CASSVAHRVANIQYF
cdr3_nt: TGTGCCAGCAGCGTAGCTCACAGGGTGGCAAACATTCAGTACTTC

d_call: .
v_call: TRBV5-1
clone_size: .
j_call: TRBJ1-4
cdr3_aa: CASSLYMGEKLFF
cdr3_nt: TGCGCCAGCAGCTTGTACATGGGTGAAAAACTGTTTTTT

d_call: .
v_call: TRBV2
clone_size: many
j_call: TRBJ2-7
cdr3_aa: CASTAEEVYEQYF
cdr3_nt: TGTGCCAGCACGGCAGAGGAGGTCTACGAGCAGTACTTC

d_call: TRBD1
v_call: TRBV5-1
clone_size: .
j_call: TRBJ1-4
cdr3_aa: CASSMRDRGWREKLFF
cdr3_nt: TGCGCCAGCAGCATGAGGGACAGGGGTTGGCGTGAAAAACTGTTTTTT

d_call: TRBD1
v_call: TRBV6-1
clone_size: many
j_call: TRBJ1-2
cdr3_aa: CATGQGNYGYTF
cdr3_nt: TGTGCCACCGGACAGGGGAACTATGGCTACACCTTC

d_call: TRBD2
v_call: TRBV7-9
clone_size: .
j_call: TRBJ2-3
cdr3_aa: CASSWTSGTDTQYF
cdr3_nt: TGTGCCAGCAGTTGGACTAGCGGCACAGATACGCAGTATTTT

d_call: .
v_call: TRBV4-1
clone_size: few
j_call: TRBJ2-7
cdr3_aa: CASSQVTSGGLSYEQYF
cdr3_nt: TGCGCCAGCAGCCAAGTCACGTCGGGCGGTTTGTCCTACGAGCAGTACTTC

d_call: .
v_call: TRBV2
clone_size: once
j_call: TRBJ2-5
cdr3_aa: CASSRSGIQETQYF
cdr3_nt: TGTGCCAGCAGTCGTAGCGGAATCCAAGAGACCCAGTACTTC

d_call: .
v_call: TRBV7-2
clone_size: .
j_call: TRBJ1-5
cdr3_aa: CASSLEETQHF
cdr3_nt: TGTGCCAGCAGCTTAGAGGAGACCCAGCATTTT

d_call: .
v_call: TRBV6-1
clone_size: few
j_call: TRBJ1-2
cdr3_aa: CASNQHRERAGYGYTF
cdr3_nt: TGTGCCAGCAATCAACACAGGGAGAGGGCAGGTTATGGCTACACCTTC

d_call: .
v_call: TRBV19
clone_size: .
j_call: TRBJ2-5
cdr3_aa: CASSIWTDSQETQYF
cdr3_nt: TGTGCCAGTAGTATATGGACAGACTCCCAAGAGACCCAGTACTTC

d_call: .
v_call: TRBV14
clone_size: many
j_call: TRBJ1-1
cdr3_aa: CASSHKPNTEAFF
cdr3_nt: TGTGCCAGCAGCCACAAACCGAACACTGAAGCTTTCTTT

d_call: TRBD1
v_call: TRBV25-1
clone_size: many
j_call: TRBJ1-2
cdr3_aa: CASSHRGQPNYGYTF
cdr3_nt: TGTGCCAGCAGCCACAGGGGGCAGCCTAACTATGGCTACACCTTC

d_call: TRBD1
v_call: TRBV6-2/TRBV6-3
clone_size: once
j_call: TRBJ2-7
cdr3_aa: CATLVGQGEVYEQYF
cdr3_nt: TGTGCCACCCTTGTGGGACAGGGGGAGGTCTACGAGCAGTACTTC

d_call: TRBD1
v_call: TRBV7-3
clone_size: .
j_call: TRBJ1-3
cdr3_aa: CASSPGQGARSGNTIYF
cdr3_nt: TGTGCCAGCAGCCCCGGCCAGGGGGCTCGCTCTGGAAACACCATATATTTT

d_call: TRBD2
v_call: TRBV14
clone_size: many
j_call: TRBJ2-7
cdr3_aa: CASSPSGSGEQYF
cdr3_nt: TGTGCCAGCAGCCCTAGCGGGAGTGGCGAGCAGTACTTC

d_call: TRBD1
v_call: TRBV7-9
clone_size: .
j_call: TRBJ2-1
cdr3_aa: CASRQGNYNEQFF
cdr3_nt: TGTGCCAGCAGACAGGGGAACTACAATGAGCAGTTCTTC

d_call: .
v_call: TRBV11-1
clone_size: .
j_call: TRBJ1-1
cdr3_aa: CASSIKGVANLNTEAFF
cdr3_nt: TGTGCCAGCAGCATTAAGGGGGTTGCCAACTTAAACACTGAAGCTTTCTTT

d_call: TRBD1
v_call: TRBV2
clone_size: many
j_call: TRBJ1-4
cdr3_aa: CASSAGTVGEKLFF
cdr3_nt: TGTGCCAGCAGTGCCGGGACAGTGGGTGAAAAACTGTTTTTT

d_call: .
v_call: TRBV19
clone_size: .
j_call: TRBJ2-3
cdr3_aa: CASSIPPGMSTDTQYF
cdr3_nt: TGTGCCAGTAGTATACCGCCAGGGATGAGCACAGATACGCAGTATTTT

d_call: TRBD2
v_call: TRBV29-1
clone_size: once
j_call: TRBJ2-7
cdr3_aa: CSVRTSGPYEQYF
cdr3_nt: TGCAGCGTCAGGACTAGCGGTCCCTACGAGCAGTACTTC

d_call: .
v_call: TRBV19
clone_size: many
j_call: TRBJ1-5
cdr3_aa: CASSSRLSNQPQHF
cdr3_nt: TGTGCCAGTAGTAGTCGGCTTAGCAATCAGCCCCAGCATTTT

d_call: TRBD2
v_call: TRBV11-1
clone_size: .
j_call: TRBJ2-1
cdr3_aa: CASRRTGTSGRGEQFF
cdr3_nt: TGTGCCAGCAGACGAACCGGGACTAGCGGGAGGGGTGAGCAGTTCTTC

d_call: .
v_call: TRBV27
clone_size: many
j_call: TRBJ1-2
cdr3_aa: CASSRQENYGYTF
cdr3_nt: TGTGCCAGCAGCCGACAGGAGAACTATGGCTACACCTTC

d_call: TRBD2
v_call: TRBV20-1
clone_size: .
j_call: TRBJ2-3
cdr3_aa: CSARSSGSPGTQYF
cdr3_nt: TGCAGTGCTAGATCTAGCGGGAGCCCGGGTACGCAGTATTTT

d_call: TRBD1
v_call: TRBV25-1
clone_size: many
j_call: TRBJ1-6
cdr3_aa: CASSGGDRSPLHF
cdr3_nt: TGTGCCAGCAGTGGGGGGGACAGGTCGCCCCTCCACTTT

d_call: .
v_call: TRBV24-1
clone_size: .
j_call: TRBJ2-3
cdr3_aa: CASSGSGIDTQYF
cdr3_nt: TGTGCCAGCAGCGGAAGTGGCATAGATACGCAGTATTTT

d_call: TRBD1
v_call: TRBV29-1
clone_size: .
j_call: TRBJ1-1
cdr3_aa: CSEGQFNTEAFF
cdr3_nt: TGCAGCGAGGGACAGTTCAACACTGAAGCTTTCTTT

d_call: .
v_call: TRBV4-2
clone_size: .
j_call: TRBJ2-5
cdr3_aa: CASSQDRPNGMGETQYF
cdr3_nt: TGTGCCAGCAGCCAAGATCGGCCCAACGGGATGGGGGAGACCCAGTACTTC

d_call: .
v_call: TRBV7-2
clone_size: many
j_call: TRBJ1-1
cdr3_aa: CASNRGPEAFF
cdr3_nt: TGTGCCAGCAATCGCGGCCCTGAAGCTTTCTTT

d_call: .
v_call: TRBV20-1
clone_size: many
j_call: TRBJ1-6
cdr3_aa: CSAGWEGNSPLHF
cdr3_nt: TGCAGTGCAGGCTGGGAGGGGAATTCACCCCTCCACTTT

d_call: TRBD2
v_call: TRBV7-2
clone_size: .
j_call: TRBJ2-7
cdr3_aa: CASSSTSGGAYEQYF
cdr3_nt: TGTGCCAGCAGCTCGACTAGCGGGGGGGCCTACGAGCAGTACTTC

d_call: .
v_call: TRBV7-9
clone_size: .
j_call: TRBJ2-2
cdr3_aa: CASQRAGELFF
cdr3_nt: TGTGCCAGCCAGAGGGCCGGGGAGCTGTTTTTT

d_call: TRBD2
v_call: TRBV5-8
clone_size: few
j_call: TRBJ2-5
cdr3_aa: CASSRGGVMGTETQYF
cdr3_nt: TGTGCCAGCAGCCGGGGGGGGGTCATGGGTACGGAGACCCAGTACTTC

d_call: .
v_call: TRBV5-1
clone_size: many
j_call: TRBJ1-3
cdr3_aa: CASSPLPWVSGNTIYF
cdr3_nt: TGCGCCAGCAGCCCCTTACCCTGGGTCTCTGGAAACACCATATATTTT

d_call: .
v_call: TRBV7-2
clone_size: many
j_call: TRBJ1-2
cdr3_aa: CASSFGFNYGYTF
cdr3_nt: TGTGCCAGCAGCTTCGGGTTTAACTATGGCTACACCTTC

d_call: .
v_call: TRBV28
clone_size: few
j_call: TRBJ1-2
cdr3_aa: CASEQLGNYGYTF
cdr3_nt: TGTGCCAGCGAACAGTTGGGAAACTATGGCTACACCTTC

d_call: TRBD2
v_call: TRBV27
clone_size: few
j_call: TRBJ2-7
cdr3_aa: CASRRGGSVLEQYF
cdr3_nt: TGTGCCAGCAGAAGGGGCGGGAGCGTCCTCGAGCAGTACTTC

d_call: TRBD2
v_call: TRBV14
clone_size: .
j_call: TRBJ2-3
cdr3_aa: CASSQDALAGVDTQYF
cdr3_nt: TGTGCCAGCAGCCAAGATGCGCTAGCGGGAGTAGATACGCAGTATTTT

d_call: TRBD1
v_call: TRBV9
clone_size: .
j_call: TRBJ1-1
cdr3_aa: CASSATPGTANTEAFF
cdr3_nt: TGTGCCAGCAGCGCGACCCCCGGGACAGCGAACACTGAAGCTTTCTTT

d_call: TRBD2
v_call: TRBV7-3
clone_size: once
j_call: TRBJ2-7
cdr3_aa: CASSLLGTSGGEQYF
cdr3_nt: TGTGCCAGCAGCTTATTAGGGACTAGCGGGGGGGAGCAGTACTTC

d_call: .
v_call: TRBV5-8
clone_size: .
j_call: TRBJ1-1
cdr3_aa: CASSQQTGLNTEAFF
cdr3_nt: TGTGCCAGCAGCCAACAAACAGGGCTCAACACTGAAGCTTTCTTT

d_call: .
v_call: TRBV20-1
clone_size: .
j_call: TRBJ1-1
cdr3_aa: CSVNAGTNTEAFF
cdr3_nt: TGCAGTGTCAACGCCGGGACGAACACTGAAGCTTTCTTT

d_call: .
v_call: TRBV12-3/TRBV12-4
clone_size: .
j_call: TRBJ2-7
cdr3_aa: CASRTDTAHEQYF
cdr3_nt: TGTGCCAGCAGAACGGACACCGCGCACGAGCAGTACTTC

d_call: .
v_call: TRBV19
clone_size: many
j_call: TRBJ1-4
cdr3_aa: CASSMWTATNEKLFF
cdr3_nt: TGTGCCAGTAGTATGTGGACAGCAACTAATGAAAAACTGTTTTTT

d_call: TRBD1
v_call: TRBV27
clone_size: few
j_call: TRBJ1-2
cdr3_aa: CASSEYRDSAWGYTF
cdr3_nt: TGTGCCAGCAGTGAATACAGGGACAGCGCGTGGGGCTACACCTTC

d_call: .
v_call: TRBV15
clone_size: once
j_call: TRBJ2-3
cdr3_aa: CATSRARGYGTDTQYF
cdr3_nt: TGTGCCACCAGCAGAGCGCGGGGATATGGCACAGATACGCAGTATTTT

d_call: .
v_call: TRBV11-2
clone_size: few
j_call: TRBJ1-2
cdr3_aa: CASSPNPDSYGYTF
cdr3_nt: TGTGCCAGCAGCCCGAACCCGGACAGTTATGGCTACACCTTC

d_call: .
v_call: TRBV20-1
clone_size: .
j_call: TRBJ2-7
cdr3_aa: CSAARRGTSGAGEQYF
cdr3_nt: TGCAGTGCCGCCAGACGGGGGACTTCTGGGGCGGGAGAGCAGTACTTC

d_call: TRBD1
v_call: TRBV15
clone_size: .
j_call: TRBJ2-7
cdr3_aa: CATSRGRTGVYEQYF
cdr3_nt: TGTGCCACCAGCAGAGGTAGGACAGGGGTCTACGAGCAGTACTTC

d_call: .
v_call: TRBV7-9
clone_size: few
j_call: TRBJ2-2
cdr3_aa: CASSQSRYTGELFF
cdr3_nt: TGTGCCAGCAGCCAATCCCGATACACCGGGGAGCTGTTTTTT

d_call: TRBD1
v_call: TRBV7-3
clone_size: .
j_call: TRBJ2-1
cdr3_aa: CASSLWTGHNGSEQFF
cdr3_nt: TGTGCCAGCAGCTTGTGGACAGGACACAATGGTTCTGAGCAGTTCTTC